This entry features one TCR beta chain sequence. At one of its ends the junction is not consistent with the germline gene, which may arise from a read error. From the PCR reads, TCRdb called clonotypes with MiXCR, one entry per CDR3 protein. The sample lists 550,000 to 750,000 distinct CDR3 sequences, 15% to 20% seen once, with under 0.95% in the top ten. Germline lookup yields CDR1 PRHDT and CDR2 FYEKMQ (reference sequence). There are 16 residues in the CDR3. This record comes from a study of molecular identifiers for immune sequencing clone quantification. Input for naive CD8 libraries was about 17,000 to 1,100,000 sorted cells; the RNA fraction used was 10%, 30% or 50%. Naive CD8 T cells, phenotype CD8+CD4-CCR7+CD45RA+, were sorted.

The sequencing input was naive CD8+ T cells from blood, with Jurkat cell RNA spiked in. Stated subset: FACS-sorted CD8+CD4-CCR7+CD45RA+ naive T cells. This rearrangement joins TRBV13 to TRBJ2-7; 10 nucleotides match TRBD2. This TCR was recovered from a human donor in good health. Some libraries in this study had Jurkat cell RNA spiked in. The CDR3 protein is CASRLVMSGGAHEQYF. CDR3 nucleotides: TGTGCCAGCAGGTTAGTAATGAGCGGGGGGGCCCACGAGCAGTACTTC.